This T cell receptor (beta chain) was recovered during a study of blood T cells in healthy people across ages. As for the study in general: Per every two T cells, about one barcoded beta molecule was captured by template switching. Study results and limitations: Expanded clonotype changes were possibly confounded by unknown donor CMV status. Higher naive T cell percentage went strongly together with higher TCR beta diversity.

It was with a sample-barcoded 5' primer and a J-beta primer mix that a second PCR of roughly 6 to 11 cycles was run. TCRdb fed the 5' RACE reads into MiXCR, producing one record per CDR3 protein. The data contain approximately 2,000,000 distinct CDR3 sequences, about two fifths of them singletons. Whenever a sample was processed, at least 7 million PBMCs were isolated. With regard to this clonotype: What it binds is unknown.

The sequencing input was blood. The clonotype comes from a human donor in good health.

As DNA, the CDR3 is TGCGCCAGCAGCCCACCGGCGTCAGCGGGGAGTCCTGAAGCTTTCTTT. Encoded protein: CASSPPASAGSPEAFF. This chain uses TRBV5-1 with TRBJ1-1; no reliable D call. This CDR3 spans 16 amino acids. Trimming took 4 bases from V and 6 from J, leaving 22 bases between them. In germline, CDR1 is SGHRS, CDR2 YFSETQ.